What follows are 22 T cell receptor beta chains derived from one specimen sequenced in a study of blood T cell repertoires in COVID-19. TCRdb's copy holds only in-frame clones and misses some; the assay was immunoSEQ multiplex PCR. Counted here are more than 120,000 clones, roughly 85% occurring once; the ten biggest clones make up roughly 2.6%. The source material was peripheral blood. These receptors were obtained from a human donor with acute or convalescent COVID-19. The donor label of this sample is uncertain.

The chain carries TRBV19 and TRBJ2-7, with D maybe TRBD1 (5 bases). This CDR3 region has 14 residues. The germline gives CDR1 LNHDA, CDR2 SQIVND (reference sequence). Trimming removed 3 bases from V and 1 base from J, with 10 bases in between. CDR3 nucleotides: TGTGCCAGTAGTATCACAGGCTTTTCCTACGAGCAGTACGTC. Its translation is CASSITGFSYEQYV.

This clone was picked up a small number of times. This chain uses TRBV4-3 with TRBJ1-2; 9 bases are shared with TRBD1. Unmatched junction bases numbered 11, after V lost 1 base and J lost 5 bases. CDR3 size: 17 residues. Germline V gives CDR1 LGHNA, CDR2 YSLEER. In DNA form, the CDR3 reads TGCGCCAGCAGCCAAGGGGCCGGGACAGGGATGGTATATGGCTACACCTTC. Its translation is CASSQGAGTGMVYGYTF.

CDR3 bases: TGTGCCAGTAATCTTAGAGGGAATTGGGCGGGAGTTGCAGATACGCAGTATTTT. It specifies CASNLRGNWAGVADTQYF. The gene calls are TRBV19 and TRBJ2-3; 7 nucleotides line up with TRBD2. This CDR3 is 18 amino acids long. From germline, CDR1 is LNHDA and CDR2 SQIVND (reference sequence). V shed 7 bases and J 4 bases; nucleotides not matched to a gene: 20.

This clone was recorded only once. J is TRBJ2-1 and V is TRBV6-2 or TRBV6-3; 8 nucleotides align to TRBD2. Losses at the gene ends were 4 bases for V and 8 bases for J; bases not matched to a gene: 7. CDR1 is MNHEY and CDR2 is SVGEGT in the germline V gene. The CDR3 runs 14 residues. DNA for the CDR3: TGTGCCAGCAGTTCCGGGGGGGGCCCCTATGAGCAGTTCTTC. It is translated as CASSSGGGPYEQFF.

This clone appeared once. J is TRBJ2-1 and V is TRBV5-5, with a tentative D call TRBD2 (7 bases). The CDR3 is made up of 16 amino acids. CDR1 SGHKS and CDR2 YYEKEE come from the germline V gene (reference sequence). With 3 bases removed from V and 9 bases from J, the gap between germline ends came to 22 bases. CDR3 DNA: TGTGCCAGCAGCTCGGGTTGGTCCGGGGGGCAGGGTGAGCAGTTCTTC. It encodes CASSSGWSGGQGEQFF. Drawing the rest from reference TRBV5-5 and TRBJ2-1, the complete variable domain is DAGVTQSPTHLIKTRGQQVTLRCSPISGHKSVSWYQQVLGQGPQFIFQYYEKEERGRGNFPDRFSARQFPNYSSELNVNALLLGDSALYLCASSSGWSGGQGEQFFGPGTRLTVL.

The chain carries TRBV13 and TRBJ1-6; 7 nucleotides align to TRBD1. V shed 6 bases, J shed 7 bases, and the junction held 3 bases outside the gene matches. The CDR3 runs 13 residues. Per the germline V gene, CDR1 is PRHDT and CDR2 is FYEKMQ (reference sequence). CDR3 loop: CASSGTENSPLHF. CDR3 in DNA: TGTGCCAGCAGTGGGACAGAGAATTCACCCCTCCACTTT.

V usage is TRBV24-1 and J usage is TRBJ1-5, with 11 nucleotides matching TRBD1. CDR3 size: 15 residues. Unmatched junction bases numbered 6, after V lost 6 bases and J lost 6 bases. Germline CDR1 reads KGHDR; CDR2 reads SFDVKD. The CDR3 sequence: CATSPGQGALQPQHF. For the CDR3, the DNA is TGTGCCACCAGTCCAGGACAGGGGGCCCTTCAGCCCCAGCATTTT.

V gene TRBV3-1 (or the pseudogene TRBV3-2) combines with J gene TRBJ2-4; D may be TRBD2 (5 bases). Trimming pared 1 base from V and 0 bases from J, leaving 19 bases between. This CDR3 has 19 amino acids. The germline V gene has CDR1 LGHDT and CDR2 YNNKEL (reference sequence). CDR3 in DNA: TGTGCCAGCAGCCAAGTGGCCACTAGAAGGCACTTAGCCAAAAACATTCAGTACTTC. Translated, it gives CASSQVATRRHLAKNIQYF.

Points on this clone: An end of the junction does not agree with germline; a read error may underlie this. The chain recombines TRBV6-1 with TRBJ1-3, with D tentatively TRBD1 (6 bases). The CDR3 consists of 17 residues. The germline CDR1 and CDR2 sequences are MNHNS and SASEGT. CDR3 residues: CASSDAGQFRAGNTIYF. The CDR3 DNA reads TGTGCCAGCAGTGACGCCGGACAGTTTCGGGCTGGTAACACCATATATTTT.

This clone appeared a single time. J is TRBJ1-6 and V is TRBV4-3; D gene uncertain. The CDR3 loop spans 19 amino acids. CDR1 LGHNA and CDR2 YSLEER come from the germline V gene. The germline V and J ends were trimmed by 0 bases and 6 bases, with 21 bases remaining between them. DNA of the CDR3: TGCGCCAGCAGCCAAGATCCGTCTAGAGAGGGAGCTGCTAATTCACCCCTCCACTTT. Amino acid sequence: CASSQDPSREGAANSPLHF.

The chain links TRBV18 to TRBJ2-6; D is possibly TRBD1 (5 bases). CDR3 length: 17 residues. Deletions cut 4 bases from V and 1 base from J, with 14 bases between. The germline CDR1 and CDR2 sequences are KGHSH and LQKENI. CDR3 sequence: CASSLSGAASGANVLTF. As DNA, the CDR3 is TGTGCCAGCTCACTGTCTGGGGCCGCTTCTGGGGCCAACGTCCTGACTTTC. The whole variable domain, remainder taken from reference TRBV18 and TRBJ2-6, is NAGVMQNPRHLVRRRGQEARLRCSPMKGHSHVYWYRQLPEEGLKFMVYLQKENIIDESGMPKERFSAEFPKEGPSILRIQQVVRGDSAAYFCASSLSGAASGANVLTFGAGSRLTVL.

The rearrangement joins TRBV7-9 to TRBJ2-3; TRBD2 matches at 11 bases. Germline V gives CDR1 SEHNR, CDR2 FQNEAQ (reference sequence). The CDR3 covers 17 residues. With V trimmed by 3 bases and J by 5 bases, 10 bases remained unmatched. The CDR3 DNA reads TGTGCCAGCAGCTTTATGCGGAGACTAGCGGGAAAAGATACGCAGTATTTT. This translates into CASSFMRRLAGKDTQYF.

This chain links TRBV5-5 with TRBJ2-1; D perhaps matches TRBD2 (6 bases). CDR3 length: 16 amino acids. V was cut by 2 bases and J by 6 bases, with 18 bases left in between. From germline, CDR1 is SGHKS and CDR2 YYEKEE (reference sequence). The CDR3 DNA is TGTGCCAGCAGCTTTCCCCGGTGGAGGGACGGCAATGAGCAGTTCTTC. Amino acids: CASSFPRWRDGNEQFF.

This clone was found a few times. This chain links TRBV29-1 with TRBJ2-2, with 7 bases fitting TRBD1. J was trimmed by 3 bases and V by 2 bases; bases with no gene match: 3. The CDR3 runs to 14 residues. Germline-derived CDR1 and CDR2 are SQVTM and ANQGSEA. The CDR3 sequence is CSVERGQHTGELFF. The CDR3 bases are TGCAGCGTTGAAAGGGGACAGCACACCGGGGAGCTGTTTTTT.

The chain joins TRBV5-4 to TRBJ1-2, with D perhaps matching TRBD1 (5 bases). Germline lookup yields CDR1 SGHNT and CDR2 YYREEE (reference sequence). V lost 4 bases and J 0 bases, leaving 10 bases between the germline ends. The CDR3 sequence is 14 residues long. CDR3 region: CASSAGLTNYGYTF. The CDR3 DNA is TGTGCCAGCAGCGCGGGACTCACTAACTATGGCTACACCTTC.

The chain is built from TRBV19 and TRBJ1-2; perhaps TRBD1 as D (6 bases). The CDR3 sequence is 14 residues long. Germline assignment: CDR1 LNHDA and CDR2 SQIVND (reference sequence). Between the trimmed V and J ends, which lost 4 bases and 1 base, there was a span of 10 bases. CDR3: CASSTQGINYGYTF. The CDR3 DNA follows: TGTGCCAGTAGTACACAGGGTATTAACTATGGCTACACCTTC.

V and J are TRBV28 and TRBJ1-5, with D possibly matching TRBD1 (6 bases). Germline CDR1 reads MDHEN; CDR2 reads SYDVKM. This CDR3 region has 17 residues. Trimming shortened V by 4 bases and J by 5 bases, and 21 bases separated the two germline ends. This CDR3 is CASSSPGAGEFDQPQHF. The CDR3 coding sequence is TGTGCCAGCAGTTCCCCCGGGGCAGGGGAATTCGATCAGCCCCAGCATTTT.

The chain has TRBV6-5 and TRBJ1-2; a possible D gene is TRBD1 (6 bases). The V end was cut by 0 bases, the J end by 6 bases, with 11 bases between. The CDR3 totals 14 residues. Germline CDR1 is MNHEY and CDR2 is SVGAGI. The CDR3 DNA is TGTGCCAGCAGTTACTCAGGGGGTGGGGATGGCTACACCTTC. Translation: CASSYSGGGDGYTF.

This chain connects TRBV19 to TRBJ1-6, with 7 bases that match TRBD1. CDR3 length equals 13 residues. Germline CDR1 reads LNHDA; CDR2 reads SQIVND (reference sequence). J gave up 11 bases and V 5 bases, and 6 bases lay outside the gene matches. CDR3 DNA sequence: TGTGCCAGTAGTCGGCAGGGGGATCCACCCCTCCACTTT. Residues: CASSRQGDPPLHF.

This rearrangement joins TRBV6-2 or TRBV6-3 to TRBJ2-3; 8 bases fit TRBD1. Germline values: CDR1 MNHEY, CDR2 SVGEGT. The V and J ends lost 2 bases and 1 base, in that order; junction bases with no gene match: 5. This CDR3 contains 16 residues. The CDR3 DNA reads as TGTGCCAGCAGTTACATGGGACAGGATGGCACAGATACGCAGTATTTT. It codes for CASSYMGQDGTDTQYF.

The chain has TRBV4-3 and TRBJ2-1, with TRBD1 as a possible D gene (5 bases). The CDR3 contains 17 residues. Trimming left V 0 bases short and J 0 bases short, with 12 bases between. Germline CDR1 and CDR2: LGHNA and YSLEER. The CDR3 DNA sequence: TGCGCCAGCAGCCAAGATGACAGCTTTAGCTCCTACAATGAGCAGTTCTTC. Amino acid sequence: CASSQDDSFSSYNEQFF.

The chain combines TRBV2 with TRBJ2-3; the D gene is possibly TRBD2 (5 bases). CDR1 is SNHLY and CDR2 is FYNNEI in the germline V gene. V gave up 10 bases and J gave up 0 bases, with 14 bases separating them. The CDR3 loop spans 14 amino acids. The CDR3 region has the DNA TGTGCCACGAAAGGACTGATTAGCACAGATACGCAGTATTTT. The encoded protein is CATKGLISTDTQYF.